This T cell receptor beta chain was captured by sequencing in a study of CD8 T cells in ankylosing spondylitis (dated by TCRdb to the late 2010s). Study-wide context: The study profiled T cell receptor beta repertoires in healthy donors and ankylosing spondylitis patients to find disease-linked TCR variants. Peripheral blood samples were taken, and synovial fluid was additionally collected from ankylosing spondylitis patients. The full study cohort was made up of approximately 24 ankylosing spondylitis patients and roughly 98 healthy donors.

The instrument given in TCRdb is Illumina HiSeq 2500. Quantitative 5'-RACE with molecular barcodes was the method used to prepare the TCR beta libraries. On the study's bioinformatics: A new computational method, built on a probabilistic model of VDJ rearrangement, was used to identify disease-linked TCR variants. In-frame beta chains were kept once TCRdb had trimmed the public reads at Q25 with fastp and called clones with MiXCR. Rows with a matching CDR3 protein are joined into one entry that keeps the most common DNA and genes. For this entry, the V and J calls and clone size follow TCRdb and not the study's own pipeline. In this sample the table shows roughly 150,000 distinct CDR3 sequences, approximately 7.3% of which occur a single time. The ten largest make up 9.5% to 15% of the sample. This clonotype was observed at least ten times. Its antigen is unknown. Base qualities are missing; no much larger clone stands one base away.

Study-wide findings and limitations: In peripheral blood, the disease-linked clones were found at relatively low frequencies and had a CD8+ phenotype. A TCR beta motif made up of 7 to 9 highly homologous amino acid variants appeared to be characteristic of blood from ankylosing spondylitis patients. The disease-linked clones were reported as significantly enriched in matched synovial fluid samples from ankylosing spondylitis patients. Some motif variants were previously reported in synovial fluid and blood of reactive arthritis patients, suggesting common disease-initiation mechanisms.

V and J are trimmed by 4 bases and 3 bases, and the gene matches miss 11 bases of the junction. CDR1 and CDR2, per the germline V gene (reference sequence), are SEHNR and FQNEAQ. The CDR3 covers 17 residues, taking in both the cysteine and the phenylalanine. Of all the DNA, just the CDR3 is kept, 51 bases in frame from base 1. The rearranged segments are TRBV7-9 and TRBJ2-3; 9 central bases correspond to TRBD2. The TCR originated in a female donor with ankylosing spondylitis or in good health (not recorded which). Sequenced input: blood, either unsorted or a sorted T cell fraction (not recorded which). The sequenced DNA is TGTGCCAGCAGCTCGGTGTTCGCGGGGGGGCCAACAGATACGCAGTATTTT. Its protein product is CASSSVFAGGPTDTQYF. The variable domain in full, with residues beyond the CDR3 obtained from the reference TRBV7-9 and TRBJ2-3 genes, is DTGVSQNPRHKITKRGQNVTFRCDPISEHNRLYWYRQTLGQGPEFLTYFQNEAQLEKSRLLSDRFSAERPKGSFSTLEIQRTEQGDSAMYLCASSSVFAGGPTDTQYFGPGTRLTVL.